This T cell receptor (beta chain) was obtained from a study of blood T cell repertoires in COVID-19. Study as a whole: The analysed material was cDNA or gDNA that came from T cells, B-cell-depleted T cells, or PBMCs.

Generated by immunoSEQ multiplex PCR, the TCRdb table keeps only in-frame clones and is missing some. Among some 400,000 clones, around 91% were seen once, and the ten largest hold 6.5% to 8%. The CDR3 loop spans 13 amino acids. CDR1 and CDR2 (germline): SGHTA, FQGNSA. V was cut by 5 bases and J by 4 bases, with 11 bases left in between. Sequenced sample: peripheral blood. The origin of this receptor is a young man with active or convalescent COVID-19. The chain carries TRBV7-2 and TRBJ1-2, with D unresolved. This chain's CDR3 is CASSLSPFYGYTF. The CDR3 nucleotides read TGTGCCAGCAGCCTTAGCCCATTCTATGGCTACACCTTC.